The 31 T cell receptor beta chains below come from one sample, sequenced in a study of T cell responses to AZD1222 COVID-19 vaccine. TCRdb's table, derived via immunoSEQ multiplex PCR, lists solely in-frame clones and lacks some. The repertoire has some 120,000 clones, 75% to 95% of them found once; the top ten carry approximately 3%. Material: peripheral blood, obtained on day 0 of AZD1222 vaccination. All receptors come from an adult in good health.

The chain employs TRBV5-1 and TRBJ2-7; TRBD2 is a possible D gene (6 bases). V shed 1 base and J shed 2 bases, with 10 bases lying between them. The V gene's germline CDR1 is SGHRS and CDR2 YFSETQ. CDR3 length: 14 amino acids. The CDR3 loop reads CASSLSGVTYEQYF. The CDR3 DNA sequence: TGCGCCAGCAGCTTGTCGGGAGTCACCTACGAGCAGTACTTC. The variable domain in full, with the rest retrieved from reference TRBV5-1 and TRBJ2-7, is KAGVTQTPRYLIKTRGQQVTLSCSPISGHRSVSWYQQTPGQGLQFLFEYFSETQRNKGNFPGRFSGRQFSNSRSEMNVSTLELGDSALYLCASSLSGVTYEQYFGPGTRLTVT.

This rearrangement joins TRBV27 to TRBJ1-2; no definite D call. The germline V and J ends were trimmed by 5 bases and 4 bases, with 11 bases remaining between them. Germline CDR1 reads MNHEY; CDR2 reads SMNVEV (reference sequence). CDR3 length: 13 residues. CDR3 coding DNA: TGTGCCAGCAGTCCGGGGTATAGCTATGGCTACACCTTC. Translation gives CASSPGYSYGYTF.

This chain uses TRBV5-1 with TRBJ1-1; D unresolved. The CDR3 has 13 amino acids. In germline, CDR1 is SGHRS, CDR2 YFSETQ. Trimming removed 7 bases from V and 3 bases from J, with 13 bases in between. The CDR3 region has the DNA TGCGCCAGCTCCTCCGGGTCTTACACTGAAGCTTTCTTT. Translating it yields CASSSGSYTEAFF.

The chain has TRBV5-5 and TRBJ1-1; 7 nucleotides align to TRBD1. This CDR3 is 14 amino acids long. Germline V gene sequence: CDR1 SGHKS, CDR2 YYEKEE (reference sequence). V dropped 5 bases and J dropped 4; count of bases not matched to a gene: 8. CDR3 nucleotides: TGTGCCAGCAGACCAACAGGGGTCGGCACTGAAGCTTTCTTT. Translation gives CASRPTGVGTEAFF.

The rearrangement joins TRBV15 to TRBJ1-1; D may be TRBD1 (6 bases). The CDR3 consists of 13 residues. V was cut by 1 base and J by 8 bases, with 11 bases left in between. The germline V gene has CDR1 LNHNV and CDR2 YYDKDF (reference sequence). CDR3 sequence: CATSRVFGTEAFF. Here the CDR3 DNA reads TGTGCCACCAGCAGAGTCTTCGGGACAGAAGCTTTCTTT.

This clone was counted a single time. This chain joins TRBV6-1 and TRBJ2-7; D unclear. This CDR3 comprises 14 residues. Germline values: CDR1 MNHNS, CDR2 SASEGT. The germline V and J ends were trimmed by 3 bases and 2 bases, with 11 bases remaining between them. The CDR3 sequence: CASSDGTGTYEQYF. The CDR3 bases are TGTGCCAGCAGTGACGGTACGGGTACCTACGAGCAGTACTTC.

The chain has TRBV5-1 and TRBJ1-5; D not certain. Germline V lookup: CDR1 SGHRS, CDR2 YFSETQ. The length of the CDR3 is 13 residues. Trimming shortened V by 0 bases and J by 5 bases, and 6 bases separated the two germline ends. The CDR3 spells CASSLDTDQPQHF. Written as DNA, the CDR3 is TGCGCCAGCAGCTTGGATACAGATCAGCCCCAGCATTTT. The full variable domain, in which reference TRBV5-1 and TRBJ1-5 provide the parts outside the CDR3, is KAGVTQTPRYLIKTRGQQVTLSCSPISGHRSVSWYQQTPGQGLQFLFEYFSETQRNKGNFPGRFSGRQFSNSRSEMNVSTLELGDSALYLCASSLDTDQPQHFGDGTRLSIL.

V gene TRBV19 combines with J gene TRBJ1-5; D remains unclear. This CDR3 has 15 residues. The germline V and J ends were trimmed by 5 bases and 0 bases, with 11 bases remaining between them. CDR1 is LNHDA and CDR2 is SQIVND in the germline V gene (reference sequence). CDR3 residues: CASSPDGYSNQPQHF. CDR3 bases: TGTGCCAGTAGTCCCGATGGATATAGCAATCAGCCCCAGCATTTT.

The chain is built from TRBV7-9 and TRBJ2-1; weak D call: TRBD2 (6 bases). Germline CDR1 and CDR2: SEHNR and FQNEAQ (reference sequence). The CDR3 spans 16 residues. Trimming took 4 bases from V and 3 from J, leaving 16 bases between them. Here the CDR3 reads CASSSTGTLLYNEQFF. DNA for the CDR3: TGTGCCAGCAGCTCCACCGGGACTCTCCTCTACAATGAGCAGTTCTTC.

The chain carries TRBV2 and TRBJ1-5; 8 nucleotides line up with TRBD1. Germline CDR1 is SNHLY and CDR2 is FYNNEI. J gave up 3 bases and V 4 bases, and 11 bases lay outside the gene matches. The CDR3 has 17 amino acids. DNA for the CDR3: TGTGCCAGCAGTGGTAACTCAGGGGGCAACCCCAATCAGCCCCAGCATTTT. Translating it yields CASSGNSGGNPNQPQHF.

The chain has TRBV27 and TRBJ2-1; perhaps TRBD2 as D (5 bases). This CDR3 has 15 amino acids. Trimming left V 5 bases short and J 6 bases short, with 17 bases between. CDR1 is MNHEY, CDR2 SMNVEV, per germline (reference sequence). In DNA form, the CDR3 reads TGTGCCAGCAGTGACCGGGGTTTCTCCCTCAATGAGCAGTTCTTC. Amino acids: CASSDRGFSLNEQFF.

V gene TRBV5-1 combines with J gene TRBJ2-6; D is unclear. The germline V and J ends were trimmed by 0 bases and 0 bases, with 7 bases remaining between them. CDR1 is SGHRS and CDR2 is YFSETQ in the germline V gene. This CDR3 has 16 amino acids. This chain's CDR3 is CASSLAGASGANVLTF. Written as DNA, the CDR3 is TGCGCCAGCAGCTTGGCCGGAGCCTCTGGGGCCAACGTCCTGACTTTC.

The chain carries TRBV5-6 and TRBJ2-7; D is undetermined. There are 15 residues in the CDR3. V lost 1 base, J lost 0 bases, and 11 bases lay in between. Germline V gene sequence: CDR1 SGHDT, CDR2 YYEEEE. CDR3 sequence (DNA): TGTGCCAGCAGCTTGTGGTCGCCCGCCTCCTACGAGCAGTACTTC. This translates into CASSLWSPASYEQYF. The complete variable domain, with remaining parts taken from reference TRBV5-6 and TRBJ2-7, reads DAGVTQSPTHLIKTRGQQVTLRCSPKSGHDTVSWYQQALGQGPQFIFQYYEEEERQRGNFPDRFSGHQFPNYSSELNVNALLLGDSALYLCASSLWSPASYEQYFGPGTRLTVT.

The chain employs TRBV21-1 and TRBJ2-7; the listed D gene, TRBD1, was not tested against the DNA. TRBV21-1 is listed as a pseudogene. CDR3 size: 14 residues. The CDR3 DNA sequence: TGTGCCAGCAGCCGTACAGGGGTCCCCTACGAGCAGTACTTC. This codes for CASSRTGVPYEQYF.

The chain links TRBV6-5 to TRBJ2-5; 12 bases agree with TRBD2. V gave up 6 bases and J gave up 5 bases; unmatched junction bases: 4. The germline V gene has CDR1 MNHEY and CDR2 SVGAGI. The length of the CDR3 is 14 residues. The CDR3 is CASRTSGSWETQYF. The CDR3 nucleotides are TGTGCCAGCAGGACTAGCGGGAGTTGGGAGACCCAGTACTTC.

The chain uses TRBV24-1 and TRBJ2-6; D is uncertain. This CDR3 spans 14 amino acids. From germline, CDR1 is KGHDR and CDR2 SFDVKD. The V end lost 8 bases, the J end lost 4 bases, and 11 bases lay between the germline ends. The CDR3 is CATNSPEGANVLTF. The CDR3 DNA sequence: TGTGCCACCAATTCCCCTGAAGGGGCCAACGTCCTGACTTTC.

This rearrangement joins TRBV5-1 to TRBJ2-1; 13 bases line up with TRBD2. J lost 7 bases, V lost 4 bases, and 8 bases had no gene match. CDR1 is SGHRS, CDR2 YFSETQ, per germline. The length of the CDR3 is 16 residues. In DNA form, the CDR3 reads TGCGCCAGCAGCACCCGGACTAGCGGGAGTCGGAATGAGCAGTTCTTC. Its protein product is CASSTRTSGSRNEQFF.

The chain links TRBV11-3 to TRBJ2-1, with TRBD2 as a possible D gene (5 bases). Germline-derived CDR1 and CDR2 are SGHNT and YENEEA. The CDR3 length is 15 residues. Trimming removed 3 bases at V and 0 bases at J, with 9 bases between. The CDR3 region is CASSFSDSSYNEQFF. In DNA, the CDR3 is TGTGCCAGCAGCTTTAGCGATAGCTCCTACAATGAGCAGTTCTTC. Full variable domain (missing parts from reference TRBV11-3 and TRBJ2-1): EAGVVQSPRYKIIEKKQPVAFWCNPISGHNTLYWYLQNLGQGPELLIRYENEEAVDDSQLPKDRFSAERLKGVDSTLKIQPAELGDSAVYLCASSFSDSSYNEQFFGPGTRLTVL.

J is TRBJ2-4 and V is TRBV10-2, with TRBD2 matching 11 bases. Germline CDR1 is WSHSY and CDR2 is SAAADI. The junction had 17 bases not matched to a gene; V was cut back by 10 bases and J by 3 bases. CDR3 length equals 18 residues. This CDR3 is CAILPLDSTSGIKNIQYF. The CDR3 DNA follows: TGCGCCATTCTACCATTGGATTCGACTAGCGGGATCAAAAACATTCAGTACTTC.

The genes are TRBV2 and TRBJ1-2; D might be TRBD1 (5 bases). The ends were cut back, 5 bases at V and 6 bases at J, with 13 bases in the middle. CDR3 length: 13 amino acids. Germline V gene lookup returns CDR1 SNHLY and CDR2 FYNNEI. The CDR3 nucleotides are TGTGCCAGCAGTCCAACAGAGACAGATGGCTACACCTTC. The encoded protein is CASSPTETDGYTF.

The chain uses TRBV29-1 and TRBJ1-2; D gene uncertain. Germline CDR1 and CDR2: SQVTM and ANQGSEA. This CDR3 spans 12 amino acids. V was cut by 6 bases and J by 7 bases, with 15 bases left in between. The CDR3 loop reads CSVNQQVTGYTF. CDR3 sequence (DNA): TGCAGCGTCAATCAACAAGTTACTGGCTACACCTTC.

The CDR3 region is CASRPQETYEQYF. The DNA of the CDR3 is TGTGCCAGCAGGCCACAGGAAACCTACGAGCAGTACTTC. The chain recombines TRBV6-5 with TRBJ2-7; TRBD1 might be the D (5 bases). V shed 6 bases and J shed 2 bases, with 11 bases lying between them. CDR1 and CDR2 from the germline V gene are MNHEY and SVGAGI. The CDR3 consists of 13 residues.

V and J are TRBV11-3 and TRBJ2-7; no firm D call. The V and J ends lost 3 bases and 2 bases respectively, with 14 bases between them. The germline gives CDR1 SGHNT, CDR2 YENEEA. The CDR3 is made up of 15 amino acids. The CDR3 here is CASSFMAGEAYEQYF. CDR3 in DNA: TGTGCCAGCAGCTTTATGGCTGGCGAGGCCTACGAGCAGTACTTC.

The genes are TRBV7-9 and TRBJ2-1, with unresolved D. The germline V gene has CDR1 SEHNR and CDR2 FQNEAQ (reference sequence). The CDR3 consists of 11 residues. The germline V and J ends were trimmed by 2 bases and 9 bases, with 5 bases remaining between them. Here the CDR3 DNA reads TGTGCCAGCAGCTTAATAGCTGAGCAGTTCTTC. This gives the protein CASSLIAEQFF.

The count of this clone is one. This sequence joins TRBV5-1 and TRBJ1-1; D is ambiguous. The germline CDR1 and CDR2 sequences are SGHRS and YFSETQ. V was cut by 4 bases and J by 7 bases, with 14 bases left in between. This CDR3 contains 13 residues. CDR3 DNA sequence: TGCGCCAGCAGCGCTCCTAGGAAGAGTGAAGCTTTCTTT. This translates into CASSAPRKSEAFF.

The chain links TRBV25-1 to TRBJ2-1; TRBD1 might be the D (5 bases). With 6 bases removed from V and 9 bases from J, the gap between germline ends came to 12 bases. Germline CDR1 reads MGHDK; CDR2 reads SYGVNS. The CDR3 is 12 residues long. This CDR3 is CASRTTRAEQFF. The CDR3 DNA follows: TGTGCCAGCAGAACAACCAGGGCTGAGCAGTTCTTC.

The gene calls are TRBV5-4 and TRBJ1-2, with a weak D call TRBD1 (6 bases). With 7 bases removed from V and 1 base from J, the gap between germline ends came to 20 bases. This CDR3 is 16 amino acids long. Germline-derived CDR1 and CDR2 are SGHNT and YYREEE (reference sequence). The CDR3 here is CASPPQGTMDNYGYTF. In nucleotides, the CDR3 is TGTGCCAGCCCCCCACAGGGCACCATGGATAACTATGGCTACACCTTC.

The chain is built from TRBV9 and TRBJ1-2; D remains ambiguous. Trimming took 0 bases from V and 1 from J, leaving 4 bases between them. Germline V CDR1 and CDR2: SGDLS, YYNGEE. The CDR3 consists of 13 residues. CDR3 DNA sequence: TGTGCCAGCAGCGTAGATAGTAACTATGGCTACACCTTC. This encodes CASSVDSNYGYTF.

The CDR3 sequence is CASSSKGTGRSNQPQHF. DNA for the CDR3: TGTGCCAGCAGCTCCAAAGGGACAGGGAGGAGTAATCAGCCCCAGCATTTT. This rearrangement joins TRBV7-6 to TRBJ1-5; 9 bases agree with TRBD1. The length of the CDR3 is 17 residues. The V gene's germline CDR1 is SGHVS and CDR2 FNYEAQ. The V segment lost 4 bases and the J segment 4 bases; nucleotides outside the gene matches: 11.

This clone was detected a few times. This chain links TRBV2 with TRBJ1-6, with D perhaps matching TRBD1 (5 bases). Trimming removed 3 bases at V and 10 bases at J, with 13 bases between. The CDR3 is 14 residues long. Germline loops: CDR1 SNHLY, CDR2 FYNNEI. This CDR3 reads CASSDPDRGSPLHF. The DNA for the CDR3 is TGTGCCAGCAGTGATCCAGATCGGGGCTCACCCCTCCACTTT.

The V gene is TRBV12-3 or TRBV12-4, the J gene TRBJ2-1; D possibly corresponds to TRBD2 (5 bases). Deletions cut 7 bases from V and 6 bases from J, with 13 bases between. This CDR3 has 13 amino acids. CDR3 nucleotide sequence: TGTGCCAGCACCCCTGACTATCCCAATGAGCAGTTCTTC. Amino acids: CASTPDYPNEQFF.